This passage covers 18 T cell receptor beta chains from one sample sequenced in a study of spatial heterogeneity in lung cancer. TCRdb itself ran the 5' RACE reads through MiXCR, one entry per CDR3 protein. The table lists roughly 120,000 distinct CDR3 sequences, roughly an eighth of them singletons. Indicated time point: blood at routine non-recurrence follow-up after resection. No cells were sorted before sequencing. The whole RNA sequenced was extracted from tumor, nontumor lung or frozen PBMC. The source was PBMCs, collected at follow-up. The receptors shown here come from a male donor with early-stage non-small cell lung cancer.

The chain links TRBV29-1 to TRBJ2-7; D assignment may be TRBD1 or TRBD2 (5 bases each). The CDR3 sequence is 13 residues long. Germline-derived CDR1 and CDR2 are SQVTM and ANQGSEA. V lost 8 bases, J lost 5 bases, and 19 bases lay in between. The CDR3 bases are TGCAGCATTGGACGGGACGCCTGGGACGAGCAGTACTTC. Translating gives CSIGRDAWDEQYF.

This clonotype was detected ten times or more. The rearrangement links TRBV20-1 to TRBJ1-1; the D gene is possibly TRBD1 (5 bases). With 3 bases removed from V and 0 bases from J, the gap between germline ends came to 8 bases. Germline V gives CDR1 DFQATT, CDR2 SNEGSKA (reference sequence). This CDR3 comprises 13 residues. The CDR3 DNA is TGCAGTGCTAGTCAGGGACTGAACACTGAAGCTTTCTTT. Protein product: CSASQGLNTEAFF.

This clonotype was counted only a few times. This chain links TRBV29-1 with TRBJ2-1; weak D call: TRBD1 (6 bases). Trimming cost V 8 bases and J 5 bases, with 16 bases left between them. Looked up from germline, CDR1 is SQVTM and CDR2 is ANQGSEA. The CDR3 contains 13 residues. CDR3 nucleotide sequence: TGCAGCCTTTTGACAGGAGTAAACAATGAGCAGTTCTTC. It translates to CSLLTGVNNEQFF.

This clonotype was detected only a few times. The CDR3 DNA reads as TGTGCCAGCAGTTTACCTCTAAGGGGAAGTACTGAAGCTTTCTTT. It specifies CASSLPLRGSTEAFF. The J gene is TRBJ1-1, the V gene TRBV12-3 or TRBV12-4; D is perhaps TRBD1 (5 bases). This CDR3 has 15 residues. V lost 2 bases to trimming and J lost 5 bases, with 15 bases between them.

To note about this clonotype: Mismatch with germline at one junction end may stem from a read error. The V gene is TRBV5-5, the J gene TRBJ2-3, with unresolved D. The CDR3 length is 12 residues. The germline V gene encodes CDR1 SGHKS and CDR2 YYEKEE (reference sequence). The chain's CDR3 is CVSSYGTDTQYF. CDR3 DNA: TGTGTCAGCAGCTACGGCACAGATACGCAGTATTTT.

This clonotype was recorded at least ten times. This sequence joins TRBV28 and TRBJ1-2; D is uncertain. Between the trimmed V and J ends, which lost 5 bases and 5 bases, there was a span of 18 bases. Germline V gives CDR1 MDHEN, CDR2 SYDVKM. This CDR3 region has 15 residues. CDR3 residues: CASSPESRPWYGYTF. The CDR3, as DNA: TGTGCCAGCAGTCCAGAGAGCAGGCCTTGGTATGGCTACACCTTC.

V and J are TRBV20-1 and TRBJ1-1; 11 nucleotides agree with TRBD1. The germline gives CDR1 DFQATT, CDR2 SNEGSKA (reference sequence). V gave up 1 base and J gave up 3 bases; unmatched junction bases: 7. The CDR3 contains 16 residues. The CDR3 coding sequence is TGCAGTGCTAGAGCGGACAGGGGGCCGGGTGACACTGAAGCTTTCTTT. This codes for CSARADRGPGDTEAFF.

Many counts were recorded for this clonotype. In DNA, the CDR3 is TGTGCCAGTCACCAGGGGTCCCTCACAGATACGCAGTATTTT. Amino acid sequence: CASHQGSLTDTQYF. The chain has TRBV6-1 and TRBJ2-3, with TRBD1 as a possible D gene (6 bases). Trimming pared 9 bases from V and 2 bases from J, leaving 15 bases between. The germline V gene has CDR1 MNHNS and CDR2 SASEGT. The CDR3 sequence is 14 residues long.

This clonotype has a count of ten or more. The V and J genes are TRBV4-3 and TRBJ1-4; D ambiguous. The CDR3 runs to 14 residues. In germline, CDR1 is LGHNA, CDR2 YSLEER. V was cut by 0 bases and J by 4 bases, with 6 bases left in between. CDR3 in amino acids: CASSQESVNEKLFF. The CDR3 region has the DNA TGCGCCAGCAGCCAAGAGTCAGTTAATGAAAAACTGTTTTTT.

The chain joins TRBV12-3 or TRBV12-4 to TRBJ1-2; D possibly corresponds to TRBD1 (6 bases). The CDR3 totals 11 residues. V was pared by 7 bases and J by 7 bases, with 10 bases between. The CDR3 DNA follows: TGTGCCAGCAAAACACAGGGTGGCTACACCTTC. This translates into CASKTQGGYTF.

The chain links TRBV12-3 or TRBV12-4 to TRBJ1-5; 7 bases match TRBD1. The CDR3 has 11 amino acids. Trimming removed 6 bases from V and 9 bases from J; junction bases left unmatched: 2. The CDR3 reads CASRSGGPQHF. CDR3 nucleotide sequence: TGTGCCAGCAGGTCAGGGGGGCCCCAGCATTTT.

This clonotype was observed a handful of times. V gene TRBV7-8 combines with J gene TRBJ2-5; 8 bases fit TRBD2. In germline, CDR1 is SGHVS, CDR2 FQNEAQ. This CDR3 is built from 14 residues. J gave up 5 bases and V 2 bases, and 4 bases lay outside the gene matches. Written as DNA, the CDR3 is TGTGCCAGCAGCTTAAGGCGGGGGGCCGAGACCCAGTACTTC. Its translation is CASSLRRGAETQYF.

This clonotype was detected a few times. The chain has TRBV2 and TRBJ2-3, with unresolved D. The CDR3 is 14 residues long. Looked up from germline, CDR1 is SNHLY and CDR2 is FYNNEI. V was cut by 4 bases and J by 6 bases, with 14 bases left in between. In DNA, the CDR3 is TGTGCCAGCAGTGTAGGACCGCCCCGGGATACGCAGTATTTT. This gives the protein CASSVGPPRDTQYF.

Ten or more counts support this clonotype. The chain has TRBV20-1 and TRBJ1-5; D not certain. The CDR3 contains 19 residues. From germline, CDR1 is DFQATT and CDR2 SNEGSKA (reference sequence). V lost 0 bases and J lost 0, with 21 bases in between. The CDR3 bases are TGCAGTGCTAGAGATCCGGCGGCAGGAAGGACGGATAGCAATCAGCCCCAGCATTTT. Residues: CSARDPAAGRTDSNQPQHF.

For the CDR3, the DNA is TGCGCCAGCAGCTTGGAGGGGGCGCAGAATCAGCCCCAGCATTTT. Its protein is CASSLEGAQNQPQHF. The rearrangement joins TRBV5-1 to TRBJ1-5; 7 positions agree with TRBD1. Per germline, CDR1 SGHRS and CDR2 YFSETQ. V trimming: 0 bases; J trimming: 4 bases; junction bases outside the gene matches: 4. This CDR3 has 15 residues.

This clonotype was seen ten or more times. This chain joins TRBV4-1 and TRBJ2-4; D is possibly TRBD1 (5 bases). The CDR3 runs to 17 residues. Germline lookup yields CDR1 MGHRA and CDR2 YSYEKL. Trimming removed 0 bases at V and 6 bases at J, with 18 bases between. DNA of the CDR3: TGCGCCAGCAGCCAAGAAGTTCCAGGGAAGAATCGAAACATTCAGTACTTC. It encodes CASSQEVPGKNRNIQYF.

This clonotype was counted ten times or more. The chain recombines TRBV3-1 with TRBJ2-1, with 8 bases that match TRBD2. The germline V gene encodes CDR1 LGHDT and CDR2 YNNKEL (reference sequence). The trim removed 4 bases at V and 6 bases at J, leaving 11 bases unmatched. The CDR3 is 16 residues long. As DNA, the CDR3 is TGTGCCAGCAGCCCTTGGCGGGGGGCCCTCGCCAATGAGCAGTTCTTC. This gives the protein CASSPWRGALANEQFF.

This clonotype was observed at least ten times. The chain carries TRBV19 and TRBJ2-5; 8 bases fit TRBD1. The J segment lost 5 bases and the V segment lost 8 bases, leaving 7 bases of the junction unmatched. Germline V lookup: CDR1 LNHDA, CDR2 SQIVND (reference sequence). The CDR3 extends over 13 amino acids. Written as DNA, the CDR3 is TGTGCCAGTTCCCAGGGGGCCGGGGAGACCCAGTACTTC. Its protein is CASSQGAGETQYF.